A single T cell receptor (beta chain) is shown here with its context. This CDR3 spans 12 amino acids. V was clipped by 7 bases and J by 7 bases, with 13 bases between them. CDR1 is MDHEN, CDR2 SYDVKM, per germline. Using immunoSEQ multiplex PCR, the repertoire was profiled, and TCRdb retains in-frame clones only, with some absent. Found here are about 190,000 clones, roughly nine tenths of them singletons; the top ten hold 1.1%. The source of the sample is a study of blood T cell repertoires in COVID-19. Overall study: Donors in the United States, Italy and Spain gave samples during acute or convalescent COVID-19.

The receptor was derived from a man aged 30 to 45 with acute or convalescent COVID-19. Sequenced input: peripheral blood. The V and J genes are TRBV28 and TRBJ1-2; D unclear. The CDR3 region has the DNA TGTGCCAGCAAGCGAGACTTGCGTGGCTACACCTTC. Translating it yields CASKRDLRGYTF.